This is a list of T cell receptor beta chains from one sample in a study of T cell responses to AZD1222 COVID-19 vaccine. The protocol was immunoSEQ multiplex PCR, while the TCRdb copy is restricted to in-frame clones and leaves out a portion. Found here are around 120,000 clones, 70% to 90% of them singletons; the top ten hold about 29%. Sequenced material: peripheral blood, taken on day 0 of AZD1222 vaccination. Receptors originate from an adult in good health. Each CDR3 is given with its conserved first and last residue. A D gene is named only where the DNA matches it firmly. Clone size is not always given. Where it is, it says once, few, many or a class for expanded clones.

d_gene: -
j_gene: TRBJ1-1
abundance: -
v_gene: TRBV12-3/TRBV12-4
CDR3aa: CASNLGLNTEAFF
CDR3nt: TGTGCCAGCAATTTAGGGTTGAACACTGAAGCTTTCTTT

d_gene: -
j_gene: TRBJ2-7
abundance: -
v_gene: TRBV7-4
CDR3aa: CASSPRTVGDEAYEQYF
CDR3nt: TGTGCCAGCAGCCCCAGAACCGTGGGGGACGAAGCCTACGAGCAGTACTTC

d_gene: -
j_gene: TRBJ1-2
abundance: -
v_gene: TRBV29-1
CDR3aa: CSYLQGGWGGYTF
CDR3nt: TGCAGCTATCTTCAGGGAGGTTGGGGTGGCTACACCTTC

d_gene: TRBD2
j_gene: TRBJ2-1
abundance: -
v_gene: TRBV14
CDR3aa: CASSQLRVAGNEQFF
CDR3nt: TGTGCCAGCAGCCAGCTACGGGTAGCGGGTAATGAGCAGTTCTTC

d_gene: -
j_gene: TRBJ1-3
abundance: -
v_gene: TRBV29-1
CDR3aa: CSVAGRGNTIYF
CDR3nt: TGCAGCGTTGCAGGGAGGGGAAACACCATATATTTT

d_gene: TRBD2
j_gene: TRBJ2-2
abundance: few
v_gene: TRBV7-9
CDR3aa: CASSLVAGGKNTGELFF
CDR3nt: TGTGCCAGCAGCTTAGTAGCGGGAGGGAAGAACACCGGGGAGCTGTTTTTT

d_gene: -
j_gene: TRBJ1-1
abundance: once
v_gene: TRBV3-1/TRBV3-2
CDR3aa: CASRLGAMSTEAFF
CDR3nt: TGTGCCAGCAGATTAGGGGCGATGAGCACTGAAGCTTTCTTT

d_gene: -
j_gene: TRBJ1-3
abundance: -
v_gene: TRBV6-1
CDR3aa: CASSEGRMLSGNTIYF
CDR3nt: TGTGCCAGCAGTGAAGGGCGGATGCTCTCTGGAAACACCATATATTTT

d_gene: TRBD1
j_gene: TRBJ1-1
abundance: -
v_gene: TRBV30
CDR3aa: CAWSGQGAGEAFF
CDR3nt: TGTGCCTGGAGTGGACAGGGGGCCGGTGAAGCTTTCTTT

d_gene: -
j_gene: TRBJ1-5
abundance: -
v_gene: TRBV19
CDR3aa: CASSPLGGGPQHF
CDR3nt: TGTGCCAGTAGCCCCCTCGGGGGTGGGCCCCAGCATTTT

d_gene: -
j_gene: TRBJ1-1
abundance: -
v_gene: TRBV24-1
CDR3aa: CATSQGTEAFF
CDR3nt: TGTGCCACCTCCCAGGGGACTGAAGCTTTCTTT

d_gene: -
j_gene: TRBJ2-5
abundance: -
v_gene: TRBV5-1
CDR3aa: CASSDGIETQYF
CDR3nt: TGCGCCAGCAGCGATGGGATAGAGACCCAGTACTTC

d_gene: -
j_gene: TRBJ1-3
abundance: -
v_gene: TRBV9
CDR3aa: CASSRGIILGNTIYF
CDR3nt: TGTGCCAGCAGCAGAGGGATTATTCTTGGAAACACCATATATTTT

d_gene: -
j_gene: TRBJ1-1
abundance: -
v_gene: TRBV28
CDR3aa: CASSLSMAEAFF
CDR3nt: TGTGCCAGCAGTTTATCGATGGCTGAAGCTTTCTTT

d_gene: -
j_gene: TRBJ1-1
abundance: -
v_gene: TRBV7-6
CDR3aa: CASDNGNTEAFF
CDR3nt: TGTGCCAGCGACAACGGGAACACTGAAGCTTTCTTT

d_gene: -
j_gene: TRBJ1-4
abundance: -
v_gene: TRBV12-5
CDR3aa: CASGYGEASTNEKLFF
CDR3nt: TGTGCTAGTGGTTACGGAGAGGCTTCAACTAATGAAAAACTGTTTTTT

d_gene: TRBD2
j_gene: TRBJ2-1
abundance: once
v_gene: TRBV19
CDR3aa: CATSGGLYNEQFF
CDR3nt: TGTGCCACTTCGGGGGGGCTCTACAATGAGCAGTTCTTC

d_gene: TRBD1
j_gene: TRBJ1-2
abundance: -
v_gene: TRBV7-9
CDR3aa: CASSWITGARDGYTF
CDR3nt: TGTGCCAGCAGCTGGATAACAGGGGCGAGAGATGGCTACACCTTC

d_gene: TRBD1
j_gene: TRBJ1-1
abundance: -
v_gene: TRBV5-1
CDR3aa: CASRDAGQGNTEAFF
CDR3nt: TGCGCCAGCAGGGACGCGGGACAGGGGAACACTGAAGCTTTCTTT

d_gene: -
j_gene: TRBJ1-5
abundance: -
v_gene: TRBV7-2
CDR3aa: CASSLSGRGFQPQHF
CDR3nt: TGTGCCAGCAGCTTATCCGGCCGGGGCTTTCAGCCCCAGCATTTT

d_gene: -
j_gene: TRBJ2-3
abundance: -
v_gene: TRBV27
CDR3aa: CASTGVADTQYF
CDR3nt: TGTGCCAGCACGGGGGTGGCAGATACGCAGTATTTT

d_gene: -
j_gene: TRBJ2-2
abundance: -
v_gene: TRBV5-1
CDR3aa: CASSLDRPANTGELFF
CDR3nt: TGCGCCAGCAGCTTGGACAGGCCCGCGAACACCGGGGAGCTGTTTTTT

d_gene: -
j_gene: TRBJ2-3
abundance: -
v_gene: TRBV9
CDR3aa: CASSFSPSRGPNTDTQYF
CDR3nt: TGTGCCAGCAGCTTTTCTCCCTCTAGAGGGCCTAACACAGATACGCAGTATTTT

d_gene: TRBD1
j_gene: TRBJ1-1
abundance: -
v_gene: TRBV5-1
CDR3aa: CASSLETGANTEAFF
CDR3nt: TGCGCCAGCAGCTTGGAAACAGGGGCGAACACTGAAGCTTTCTTT

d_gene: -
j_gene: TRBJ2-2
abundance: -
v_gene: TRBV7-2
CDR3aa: CASSLETFITNTGELFF
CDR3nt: TGTGCCAGCAGCTTAGAGACATTCATCACCAACACCGGGGAGCTGTTTTTT

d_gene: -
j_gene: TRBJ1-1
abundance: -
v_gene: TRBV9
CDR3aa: CASSKEGTEAFF
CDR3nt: TGTGCCAGCAGCAAAGAAGGGACTGAAGCTTTCTTT

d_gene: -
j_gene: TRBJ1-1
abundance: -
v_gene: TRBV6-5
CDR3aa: CASSSRLGGTEAFF
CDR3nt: TGTGCCAGCAGTTCTCGACTTGGGGGAACTGAAGCTTTCTTT

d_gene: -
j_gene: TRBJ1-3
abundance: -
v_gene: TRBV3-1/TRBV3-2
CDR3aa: CASSPRGGSGNTIYF
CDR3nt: TGTGCCAGCAGCCCCCGCGGGGGGTCTGGAAACACCATATATTTT

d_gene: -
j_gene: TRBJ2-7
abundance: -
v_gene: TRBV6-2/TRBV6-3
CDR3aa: CASSYPDEQYF
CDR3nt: TGTGCCAGCAGTTACCCCGACGAGCAGTACTTC

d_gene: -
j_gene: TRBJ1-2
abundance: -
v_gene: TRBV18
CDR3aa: CASSPPHGGRITPAYTF
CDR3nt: TGTGCCAGCTCACCTCCCCACGGGGGACGTATTACCCCCGCCTACACCTTC

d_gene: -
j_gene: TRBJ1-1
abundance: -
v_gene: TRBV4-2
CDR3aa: CASSQDLEGGDTEAFF
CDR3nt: TGTGCCAGCAGCCAAGATTTGGAGGGAGGGGACACTGAAGCTTTCTTT

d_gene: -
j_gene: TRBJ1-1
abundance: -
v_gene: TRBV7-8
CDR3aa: CASSLVVGQEGAFF
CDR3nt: TGTGCCAGCAGCTTAGTGGTGGGGCAGGAGGGAGCTTTCTTT

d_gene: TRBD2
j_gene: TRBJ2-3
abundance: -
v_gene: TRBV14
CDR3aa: CASSQRAGGTDTQYF
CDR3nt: TGTGCCAGCAGCCAACGGGCGGGAGGCACAGATACGCAGTATTTT

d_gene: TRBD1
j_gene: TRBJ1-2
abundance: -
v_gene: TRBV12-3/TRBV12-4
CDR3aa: CASSRTGRGGYTF
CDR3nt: TGTGCCAGCAGTCGGACAGGGCGAGGTGGCTACACCTTC

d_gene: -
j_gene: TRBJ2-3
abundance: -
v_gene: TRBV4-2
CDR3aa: CASSLEHDTQYF
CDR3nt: TGTGCCAGCAGCCTAGAGCACGACACGCAGTATTTT

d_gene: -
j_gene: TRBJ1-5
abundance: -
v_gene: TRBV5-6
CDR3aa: CASSSRDQPQHF
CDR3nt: TGTGCCAGCAGCTCCAGGGATCAGCCCCAGCATTTT

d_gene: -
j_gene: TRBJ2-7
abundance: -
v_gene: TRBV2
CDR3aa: CASSWGPQSYEQYF
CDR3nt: TGTGCCAGCAGCTGGGGACCTCAGTCCTACGAGCAGTACTTC

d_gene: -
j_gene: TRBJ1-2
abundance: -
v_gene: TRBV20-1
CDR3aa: CSASRGTSYGYTF
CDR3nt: TGCAGTGCTAGTAGGGGGACTTCTTATGGCTACACCTTC

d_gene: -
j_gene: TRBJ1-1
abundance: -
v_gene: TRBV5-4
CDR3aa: CASSYGTEAFF
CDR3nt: TGTGCCAGCAGCTATGGCACTGAAGCTTTCTTT

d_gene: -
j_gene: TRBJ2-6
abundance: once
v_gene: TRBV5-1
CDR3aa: CASSLEGMGFGANVLTF
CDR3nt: TGCGCCAGCAGCTTGGAAGGTATGGGGTTCGGGGCCAACGTCCTGACTTTC

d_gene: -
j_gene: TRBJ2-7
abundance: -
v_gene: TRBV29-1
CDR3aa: CSVEGTGDEQYF
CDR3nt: TGCAGCGTTGAAGGGACGGGAGACGAGCAGTACTTC

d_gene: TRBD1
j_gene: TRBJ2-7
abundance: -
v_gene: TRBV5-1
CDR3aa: CASSPTTRQGGGQYF
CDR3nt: TGCGCCAGCAGCCCAACTACTAGACAGGGTGGAGGGCAGTACTTC

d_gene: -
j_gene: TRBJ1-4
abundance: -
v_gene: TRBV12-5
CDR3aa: CASGFGQINEKLFF
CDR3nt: TGTGCTAGTGGTTTCGGACAGATTAATGAAAAACTGTTTTTT

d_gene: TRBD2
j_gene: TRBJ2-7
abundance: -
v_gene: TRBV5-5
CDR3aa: CASSLDLGRGGEQYF
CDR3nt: TGTGCCAGCAGCTTGGATTTGGGGCGGGGGGGCGAGCAGTACTTC

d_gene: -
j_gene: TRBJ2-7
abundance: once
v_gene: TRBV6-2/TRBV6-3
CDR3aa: CASSSYVRQGGEQYF
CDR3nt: TGTGCCAGCAGTTCCTACGTACGGCAGGGGGGCGAGCAGTACTTC